This T cell receptor beta chain comes out of a study of T cell responses to AZD1222 COVID-19 vaccine. TCRdb's table, derived via immunoSEQ multiplex PCR, lists solely in-frame clones and lacks some. Of about 160,000 clones in the sample, 75% to 95% were seen once. This sequence was found in an adult in good health. The source was peripheral blood, collected on day 0 of AZD1222 vaccination.

The CDR3 nucleotides read TGTGCCAGCAGTTATGATGGGGGGTACAAGAACACTGAAGCTTTCTTT. Protein product: CASSYDGGYKNTEAFF. The chain carries TRBV28 and TRBJ1-1; D is possibly TRBD1 (5 bases). The CDR3 is made up of 16 amino acids. The germline gives CDR1 MDHEN, CDR2 SYDVKM. V lost 4 bases to trimming and J lost 1 base, with 16 bases between them.